Listed here are 4 T cell receptor beta chains from one sample, sequenced in a study of response to subunit inactivated influenza vaccine. One entry per CDR3 protein, called by TCRdb with MiXCR from the RT-PCR reads. Of roughly 150,000 distinct CDR3 sequences in the sample, approximately 10% were seen once. The sample here was non-naive T cells sorted from PBMCs, taken 40 to 50 days after vaccination. The receptors were gathered from a man aged 50 or older who received an inactivated influenza vaccine.

In this sample, this clonotype turned up many times. The rearrangement links TRBV20-1 to TRBJ2-3; 9 nucleotides agree with TRBD1. Losses at the gene ends were 1 base for V and 1 base for J; bases not matched to a gene: 0. The germline CDR1 and CDR2 sequences are DFQATT and SNEGSKA (reference sequence). CDR3 length equals 14 residues. CDR3 bases: TGCAGTGCTAGAGGGACAGGGGGCACAGATACGCAGTATTTT. Encoded protein: CSARGTGGTDTQYF.

This clonotype was seen a few times. The chain combines TRBV7-9 with TRBJ2-2; D is ambiguous. Germline V gives CDR1 SEHNR, CDR2 FQNEAQ (reference sequence). The V end was cut by 2 bases, the J end by 0 bases, with 4 bases between. This CDR3 spans 14 amino acids. The CDR3 loop reads CASSLSSNTGELFF. In nucleotides, the CDR3 is TGTGCCAGCAGCTTATCGTCGAACACCGGGGAGCTGTTTTTT.

This chain uses TRBV20-1 with TRBJ1-6; D not certain. V was cut by 5 bases and J by 9 bases, with 14 bases left in between. The CDR3 is 13 amino acids. CDR1 and CDR2 from the germline V gene are DFQATT and SNEGSKA (reference sequence). The CDR3 spells CSAPPTLLSPLHF. The CDR3, as DNA: TGCAGTGCTCCTCCCACCCTCCTTTCACCCCTCCACTTT.

This clonotype showed up many times. The CDR3 region is CASSPPDSYEQYF. The CDR3 coding sequence is TGTGCCAGCAGCCCCCCTGACTCTTACGAGCAGTACTTC. V and J are TRBV4-2 and TRBJ2-7; D not certain. The CDR3 runs to 13 residues. V was pared by 4 bases and J by 4 bases, with 11 bases between. Germline loops: CDR1 LGHNA, CDR2 YNFKEQ.